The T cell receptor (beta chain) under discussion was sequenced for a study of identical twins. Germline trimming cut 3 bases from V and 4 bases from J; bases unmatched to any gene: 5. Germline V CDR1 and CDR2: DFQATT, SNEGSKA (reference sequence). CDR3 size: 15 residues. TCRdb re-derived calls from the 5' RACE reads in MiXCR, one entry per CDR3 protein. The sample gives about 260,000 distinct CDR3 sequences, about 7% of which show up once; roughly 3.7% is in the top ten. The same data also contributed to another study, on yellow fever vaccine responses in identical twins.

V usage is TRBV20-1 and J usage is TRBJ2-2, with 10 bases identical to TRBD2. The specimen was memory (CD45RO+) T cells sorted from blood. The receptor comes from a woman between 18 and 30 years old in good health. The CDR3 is CSARASGRITGELFF. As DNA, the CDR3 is TGCAGTGCTAGGGCTAGCGGGAGAATCACCGGGGAGCTGTTTTTT.